This TCR beta chain was sequenced in a study of cytomegalovirus exposure and HLA in healthy donors (dated by TCRdb to about 2017). Background on the whole study: According to a later analysis, the roughly 120 validation repertoires were produced on the same platform as the 700 or so repertoires of the first cohort. The study was designed to test whether signatures of past pathogen exposure could be identified by cataloging public T cell receptors. A separate validation cohort of some 130 different subjects was used in addition to the roughly 670-subject first cohort. The study combined high-throughput TCR immunosequencing, statistical association of individual TCRs with disease status, and machine learning to predict cytomegalovirus infection status. Results the study describes overall, beyond this receptor: Of the cluster scores, 90% to 95% were above 0 in a later analysis, which found that TCRs clustered in the first cohort also tended to co-occur in the roughly 130 validation repertoires. It was suggested by the authors that the approach could potentially be generalized to other disease states and immunological phenotypes. A few of the identified cytomegalovirus-associated TCR beta chains were confirmed in vitro to be specific for cytomegalovirus antigens. All 120 or so repertoires were used to score co-occurrence in the validation cohort in a later analysis, because that analysis had no HLA typing for the cohort. The classifier was reported to diagnose cytomegalovirus status with high specificity and sensitivity in both the original cohort and the validation cohort. Across donors, most TCR sequences were observed very rarely, whereas some public TCRs were present in many individuals. The study listed 170 or so TCR beta chains as associated with cytomegalovirus.

The library relied on the immunoSEQ multiplex PCR assay. For the original study's pipeline: A statistical classification framework was built to diagnose cytomegalovirus status from the catalog of TCR beta chain sequences. TCRdb took this table from immuneACCESS and kept in-frame rearrangements with V and J called. Such tables lack part of the clones; where checked against another copy, unresolved V genes explain under half of the gap, and the rest is unexplained. Clonal size and the V and J genes are those of that table, whereas D and trimming came from the DNA. The sample contains about 130,000 clones, around 95% of them found a single time. Approximately 1.5% of the sample lies in the top ten. CDR3 length: 15 amino acids, cysteine to phenylalanine. Of the read, only the CDR3 DNA is kept; its 45 bases are in frame from base 1. Unmatched junction bases come to 0, with V trimmed by 0 bases and J by 0 bases. CDR1 and CDR2, per the germline V gene, are MNHNS and SASEGT.

Separate from the approximately 700-subject first cohort, the validation cohort of around 130 subjects was the group to which the donors belonged. A word on this clone: The target of this receptor is not known. No base-level quality is on record; no much larger clone is a single base apart.

The source is a man aged 18 to 29 in good health and CMV-seronegative. Sequenced input: PBMCs. The receptor chain draws on TRBV6-1 and TRBJ2-7, with 9 middle bases fitting TRBD1. The DNA is as follows: TGTGCCAGCAGTGAAGCGACAGGGGGCTCCTACGAGCAGTACTTC. It translates as CASSEATGGSYEQYF.